These 7 T cell receptor beta chains were sequenced from one sample in a study of CD4 T cells in relation to SARS-CoV-2 and coronaviruses (dated by TCRdb to about 2021). The antigens of these receptors remain unknown. Library method: the immunoSEQ multiplex PCR assay. TCRdb's version of the immuneACCESS table is confined to in-frame rearrangements and falls short of the full clone set. An unresolved V gene accounts for under half of the shortfall where checked; the remainder is of unknown origin. The sample has 30,000 to 40,000 clones on record, under 80% of them singletons. The biggest ten clones account for roughly 22% of the sample. Source material: memory CD4+ T cells from PBMCs, cultured in vitro. In the paper's terms, the cell subset or site label means: memory (non-naive) CD4+ T cells. The source of these receptors is an adult with COVID-19.

This clone was seen once. V usage is TRBV21-1 and J usage is TRBJ2-6; the table's D call, TRBD2, was not checked against the DNA. TRBV21-1 counts as a pseudogene. CDR3 length equals 16 residues. The CDR3 loop is CASSFSGVSGANVLTF. DNA for the CDR3: TGTGCCAGCAGTTTTTCCGGGGTCTCTGGGGCCAACGTCCTGACTTTC.

CDR3 region: CASSLISPHNEQFF. The CDR3 region has the DNA TGTGCCAGCAGCTTAATCAGTCCACACAATGAGCAGTTCTTC. The V call is TRBV7-9, the J call TRBJ2-1; no definite D call. Trimming cost V 2 bases and J 5 bases, with 10 bases left between them. The CDR3 has 14 residues. Per the germline V gene, CDR1 is SEHNR and CDR2 is FQNEAQ (reference sequence).

The V call is TRBV5-1, the J call TRBJ2-3; D is perhaps TRBD1 or TRBD2 (6 bases each). CDR1 and CDR2 (germline): SGHRS, YFSETQ. There are 16 residues in the CDR3. V lost 3 bases and J lost 4, with 18 bases in between. This CDR3 reads CASSWGAGGGPDTQYF. For the CDR3, the DNA is TGCGCCAGCAGCTGGGGGGCTGGCGGAGGGCCAGATACGCAGTATTTT.

The J gene is TRBJ2-5, the V gene TRBV20-1; the match to TRBD2 covers 8 bases. This CDR3 comprises 15 residues. V shed 3 bases, J shed 1 base, and the junction held 7 bases outside the gene matches. CDR1 is DFQATT and CDR2 is SNEGSKA in the germline V gene (reference sequence). DNA for the CDR3: TGCAGTGCTAGTACGGTCCTAGCGGGCCAAGAGACCCAGTACTTC. It encodes CSASTVLAGQETQYF.

V is TRBV28 and J is TRBJ1-1, with D possibly being TRBD1 (5 bases). Per germline, CDR1 MDHEN and CDR2 SYDVKM. V dropped 1 base and J dropped 2 bases, with 14 bases sitting between them. CDR3 length: 16 amino acids. CDR3: CASSLFGGGLNTEAFF. The CDR3 coding sequence is TGTGCCAGCAGTTTATTCGGGGGGGGACTTAACACTGAAGCTTTCTTT. Full variable domain (missing parts from reference TRBV28 and TRBJ1-1): DVKVTQSSRYLVKRTGEKVFLECVQDMDHENMFWYRQDPGLGLRLIYFSYDVKMKEKGDIPEGYSVSREKKERFSLILESASTNQTSMYLCASSLFGGGLNTEAFFGQGTRLTVV.

V gene TRBV11-1 combines with J gene TRBJ1-6; D not resolved. The V and J ends lost 3 bases and 9 bases respectively, with 12 bases between them. This CDR3 comprises 14 residues. Germline CDR1 is SGHAT and CDR2 is FQDESV (reference sequence). The CDR3 nucleotides read TGTGCCAGCAGCTTGTTTTTCTTTGGTTCACCCCTCCACTTT. Translated: CASSLFFFGSPLHF.

This clone turned up a few times. The CDR3 nucleotides read TGCGCCAGCAGCTTGGATTTTAGGACTGACTACAATGAGCAGTTCTTC. It specifies CASSLDFRTDYNEQFF. The gene calls are TRBV5-1 and TRBJ2-1; possible D gene TRBD2, 5 bases. Germline CDR1 is SGHRS and CDR2 is YFSETQ. This CDR3 region has 16 residues. Trimming left V 0 bases short and J 3 bases short, with 13 bases between.